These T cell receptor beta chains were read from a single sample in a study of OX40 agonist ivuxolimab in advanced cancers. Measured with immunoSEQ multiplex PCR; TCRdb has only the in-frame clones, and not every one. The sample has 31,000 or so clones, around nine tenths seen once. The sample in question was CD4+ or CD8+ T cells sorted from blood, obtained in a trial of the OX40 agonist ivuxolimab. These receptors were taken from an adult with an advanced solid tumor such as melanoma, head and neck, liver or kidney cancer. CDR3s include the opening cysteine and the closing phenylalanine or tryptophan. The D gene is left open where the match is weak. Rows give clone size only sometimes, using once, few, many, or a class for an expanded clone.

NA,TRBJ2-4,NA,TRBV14,TGTGCCAGCAGCCAAACACGGAACATTCAGTACTTC,CASSQTRNIQYF
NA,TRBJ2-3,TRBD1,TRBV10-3,TGTGCCATCAGTGAGAAACCGGGACAGGGGGGCACAGATACGCAGTATTTT,CAISEKPGQGGTDTQYF
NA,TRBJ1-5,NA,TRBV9,TGTGCCAGCAGCGTCTCCGGGGCAGGCAATCAGCCCCAGCATTTT,CASSVSGAGNQPQHF
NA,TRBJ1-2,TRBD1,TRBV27,TGTGCCAGCAGTTTATCGCCCGGGACAGGGGGGTATGGCTACACCTTC,CASSLSPGTGGYGYTF
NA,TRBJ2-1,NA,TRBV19,TGTGCCAGTAGTTTCCTCGGCGGGCGCGCCTACAATGAGCAGTTCTTC,CASSFLGGRAYNEQFF
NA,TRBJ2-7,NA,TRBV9,TGTGCCAGCAGCGTAGGGGATGATACCTACGAGCAGTACTTC,CASSVGDDTYEQYF
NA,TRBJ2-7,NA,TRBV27,TGTGCCAGCAGTTCGGAGTTGGGTTTGATCGAGCAGTACTTC,CASSSELGLIEQYF
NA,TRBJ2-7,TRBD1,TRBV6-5,TGTGCCAGCAGTTACTCGAATGGGGACAGAGCCTACGAGCAGTACTTC,CASSYSNGDRAYEQYF
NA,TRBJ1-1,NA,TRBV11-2,TGTGCCAGCAGCTTTGCGAGGGCTACCACTGAAGCTTTCTTT,CASSFARATTEAFF
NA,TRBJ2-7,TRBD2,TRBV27,TGTGCCAGCAGTCCGTTAGCGGGACCCTACGAGCAGTACTTC,CASSPLAGPYEQYF
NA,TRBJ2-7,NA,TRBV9,TGTGCCAGCAGTGGAGGGAGCTCCTACGAGCAGTACTTC,CASSGGSSYEQYF
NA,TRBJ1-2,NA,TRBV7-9,TGTGCCAGCAGCTTAGTTAGTCCGGGGGGCGATGGCTACACCTTC,CASSLVSPGGDGYTF
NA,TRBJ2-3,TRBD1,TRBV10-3,TGTGCCATCAGTGAGCCGGACAGGGGGCTCACAGATACGCAGTATTTT,CAISEPDRGLTDTQYF
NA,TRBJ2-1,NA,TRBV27,TGTGCCAGCAGTTTAGGGCGGACTTACAATGAGCAGTTCTTC,CASSLGRTYNEQFF
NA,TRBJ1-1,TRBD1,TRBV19,TGTGCCAGTAGAATCATGGCAGGGGGGGATACTGAAGCTTTCTTT,CASRIMAGGDTEAFF
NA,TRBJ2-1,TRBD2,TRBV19,TGTGCCAGTAGATGGGGAGCGGGAGGGGGCAATGAGCAGTTCTTC,CASRWGAGGGNEQFF
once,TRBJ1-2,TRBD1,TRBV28,TGTGCCAGCAGCTCCCGACAGGGGATGGGCTACACCTTC,CASSSRQGMGYTF
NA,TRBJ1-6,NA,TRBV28,TGTGCCAGCAGTTTCTTTACTCCAGGGAATTCACCCCTCCACTTT,CASSFFTPGNSPLHF
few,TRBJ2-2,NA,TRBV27,TGTGCCAGCAGTCCCCTGTTGACCGGGGAGCTGTTTTTT,CASSPLLTGELFF
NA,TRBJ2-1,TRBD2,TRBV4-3,TGCGCCAGCAGCCAGACCGGGACTAGCGGGAGCTATGAGCAGTTCTTC,CASSQTGTSGSYEQFF
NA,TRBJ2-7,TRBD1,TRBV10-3,TGTGCCACCGGACAGGGGGCCCGCGGCGAGCAGTACTTC,CATGQGARGEQYF
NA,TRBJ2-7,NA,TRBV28,TGTGCCAGCAGTTTATTTTTACAGGAGTCCTCCTACGAGCAGTACTTC,CASSLFLQESSYEQYF
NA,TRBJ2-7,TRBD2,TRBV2,TGTGCCAGCAGTGAATCGGGAGGCTGGTACGAGCAGTACTTC,CASSESGGWYEQYF
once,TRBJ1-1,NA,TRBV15,TGTGCCACCAGCGAGGCGTATGGCACTGAAGCTTTCTTT,CATSEAYGTEAFF
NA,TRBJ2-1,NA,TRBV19,TGTGCCAGTGGCCTTTACAATGAGCAGTTCTTC,CASGLYNEQFF
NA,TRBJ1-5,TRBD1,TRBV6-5,TGTGCCAGCAGACGGGGACAGGGGGCTTTGCAGCCCCAGCATTTT,CASRRGQGALQPQHF
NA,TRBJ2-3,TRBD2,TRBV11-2,TGTGCCAGCAGCCCGGGGACTAGCGGCTTCACAGATACGCAGTATTTT,CASSPGTSGFTDTQYF
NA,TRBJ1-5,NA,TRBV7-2,TGTGCCAGCAGCTTAGCCCCCGGGACGGTTCATAGCAATCAGCCCCAGCATTTT,CASSLAPGTVHSNQPQHF
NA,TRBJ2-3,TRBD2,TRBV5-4,TGTGCCAGCAGCGAATTACCGGGACTAGCGGGCACAGATACGCAGTATTTT,CASSELPGLAGTDTQYF
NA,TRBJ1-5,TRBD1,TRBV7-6,TGTGCCAGCAGCTGGGGGACAGGGGGATACCACAATCAGCCCCAGCATTTT,CASSWGTGGYHNQPQHF
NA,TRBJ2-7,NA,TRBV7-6,TGTGCCAGCAGCTTCATTGTTTCCGGGGACTCCTACGAGCAGTACTTC,CASSFIVSGDSYEQYF
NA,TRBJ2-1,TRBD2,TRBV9,TGTGCCAGCAGCGCTCCCGGGACTAGCTACAATGAGCAGTTCTTC,CASSAPGTSYNEQFF
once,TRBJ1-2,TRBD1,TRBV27,TGTGCCAGCAGTTCTCCCGGGACAGGGTACGGCTACACCTTC,CASSSPGTGYGYTF